This paragraph reports one TCR beta chain. CDR3 length: 13 amino acids. V lost 10 bases to trimming and J lost 0 bases, with 9 bases between them. Per germline, CDR1 SNHLY and CDR2 FYNNEI. Profiling relied on immunoSEQ multiplex PCR, and the TCRdb table lists in-frame clones only, not all of them. The sample records some 57,000 clones, 92% being singletons. The data originate from a study of blood T cell repertoires in COVID-19. Whole-study context: COVID-19 samples collected from the United States, Italy and Spain covered acute and convalescent phases.

The specimen sequenced was peripheral blood. This chain uses TRBV2 with TRBJ1-4; a weak D match, TRBD1 (5 bases). The TCR sequence derives from a human donor in a cohort sampled during active COVID-19. CDR3 sequence: CANGGTTNEKLFF. The CDR3 bases are TGTGCCAACGGGGGGACAACTAATGAAAAACTGTTTTTT.